The 19 T cell receptor beta chains below were found in one sample sequenced in a study of blood T cell repertoires in COVID-19. The repertoire was sequenced with immunoSEQ multiplex PCR; TCRdb's copy has only in-frame clones and lacks some. This table holds 350,000 or so clones, about 87% found once. Sequenced sample: peripheral blood. These receptors all stem from a woman in her 30s with COVID-19, enrolled during active disease.

CDR3 coding DNA: TGTGCCAGCAGCTTGGAAAAGGGGATCGGTGGCTACACCTTC. Its translation: CASSLEKGIGGYTF. V usage is TRBV5-4 and J usage is TRBJ1-2, with D tentatively TRBD1 (5 bases). Germline loops: CDR1 SGHNT, CDR2 YYREEE (reference sequence). This CDR3 is built from 14 residues. Trimming pared 0 bases from V and 7 bases from J, leaving 13 bases between.

This chain joins TRBV24-1 and TRBJ2-1; no definite D call. Germline V gene data show CDR1 as KGHDR and CDR2 as SFDVKD. The CDR3 runs to 13 residues. Trimming left V 7 bases short and J 5 bases short, with 11 bases between. The CDR3 is CATRGPTDNEQFF. The CDR3 coding sequence is TGTGCCACCAGGGGCCCTACTGACAATGAGCAGTTCTTC.

With respect to this clone: The sample carries other DNA sequences with the same CDR3. The chain carries TRBV5-1 and TRBJ2-1, with D tentatively TRBD1 (5 bases). V was clipped by 0 bases and J by 0 bases, with 7 bases between them. The CDR3 covers 15 residues. CDR1 is SGHRS, CDR2 YFSETQ, per germline. CDR3 DNA: TGCGCCAGCAGCTTGGGAGACAGCTCCTACAATGAGCAGTTCTTC. Amino acids: CASSLGDSSYNEQFF.

This clone has more than one count but fewer than ten. The V call is TRBV19, the J call TRBJ2-1, with 7 bases aligning to TRBD2. The CDR3 runs 18 residues. CDR1 is LNHDA and CDR2 is SQIVND in the germline V gene (reference sequence). Losses at the gene ends were 7 bases for V and 2 bases for J; bases not matched to a gene: 17. CDR3 nucleotide sequence: TGTGCCAGTATTAGTCGAGGCGGAACGGGAGGAACCTACAATGAGCAGTTCTTC. This codes for CASISRGGTGGTYNEQFF.

The chain couples TRBV11-1 to TRBJ2-4, with TRBD2 as a possible D gene (7 bases). The CDR3 totals 16 residues. The germline CDR1 and CDR2 sequences are SGHAT and FQDESV (reference sequence). Trimming shortened V by 5 bases and J by 1 base, and 15 bases separated the two germline ends. DNA of the CDR3: TGTGCCAGCAGCAGACAGGCGGGAGCGGCCAAAAACATTCAGTACTTC. Its protein product is CASSRQAGAAKNIQYF. Drawing the rest from reference TRBV11-1 and TRBJ2-4, the complete variable domain is EAEVAQSPRYKITEKSQAVAFWCDPISGHATLYWYRQILGQGPELLVQFQDESVVDDSQLPKDRFSAERLKGVDSTLKIQPAELGDSAMYLCASSRQAGAAKNIQYFGAGTRLSVL.

V usage is TRBV28 and J usage is TRBJ2-7; 11 bases agree with TRBD1. J lost 2 bases, V lost 5 bases, and 5 bases had no gene match. The length of the CDR3 is 15 residues. Germline V gene data show CDR1 as MDHEN and CDR2 as SYDVKM. The CDR3 sequence is CASSVPGQGAYEQYF. The CDR3 coding sequence is TGTGCCAGCAGTGTACCGGGACAGGGGGCCTACGAGCAGTACTTC. Supplemented by reference TRBV28 and TRBJ2-7, the full variable domain reads DVKVTQSSRYLVKRTGEKVFLECVQDMDHENMFWYRQDPGLGLRLIYFSYDVKMKEKGDIPEGYSVSREKKERFSLILESASTNQTSMYLCASSVPGQGAYEQYFGPGTRLTVT.

The chain recombines TRBV9 with TRBJ2-7; 9 bases are shared with TRBD2. V gave up 4 bases and J gave up 7 bases; unmatched junction bases: 18. The CDR3 runs 17 residues. CDR1 is SGDLS and CDR2 is YYNGEE in the germline V gene. CDR3 loop: CASSSGTSGGYRLEQYF. The CDR3 coding sequence is TGTGCCAGCAGCTCCGGGACCAGCGGGGGGTACAGACTGGAGCAGTACTTC.

V gene TRBV19 combines with J gene TRBJ1-1, with TRBD1 identical over 9 bases. This CDR3 has 15 residues. V lost 3 bases to trimming and J lost 7 bases; unmatched junction nucleotides: 9. Germline assignment: CDR1 LNHDA and CDR2 SQIVND (reference sequence). The CDR3 DNA reads as TGTGCCAGTAGTATGGATCGGACAGGGGTCGGTGAAGCTTTCTTT. Protein sequence: CASSMDRTGVGEAFF.

This clone occurred many times. The V and J genes are TRBV5-1 and TRBJ2-2, with TRBD1 matching over 9 bases. Germline values: CDR1 SGHRS, CDR2 YFSETQ. V dropped 4 bases and J dropped 2; count of bases not matched to a gene: 9. The CDR3 is made up of 17 amino acids. The CDR3 sequence: CASSPPGQGLNTGELFF. CDR3 nucleotides: TGCGCCAGCAGCCCTCCGGGACAGGGACTTAACACCGGGGAGCTGTTTTTT.

The chain links TRBV5-4 to TRBJ1-1; a possible D gene is TRBD1 (5 bases). Germline V CDR1 and CDR2: SGHNT, YYREEE (reference sequence). Trimming removed 0 bases at V and 5 bases at J, with 14 bases between. The CDR3 covers 15 residues. CDR3 bases: TGTGCCAGCAGCTTGGAGGGGAACCGGGGGACTGAAGCTTTCTTT. Its translation is CASSLEGNRGTEAFF. The variable domain in full, completed from reference TRBV5-4 and TRBJ1-1, reads ETGVTQSPTHLIKTRGQQVTLRCSSQSGHNTVSWYQQALGQGPQFIFQYYREEENGRGNFPPRFSGLQFPNYSSELNVNALELDDSALYLCASSLEGNRGTEAFFGQGTRLTVV.

The chain is built from TRBV12-3 or TRBV12-4 and TRBJ1-5, with D tentatively TRBD1 (5 bases). The CDR3 is made up of 12 amino acids. Trimming took 4 bases from V and 15 from J, leaving 16 bases between them. In DNA, the CDR3 is TGTGCCAGCAGTTCGCCGGGACTCACTCTGCATTTT. Its protein is CASSSPGLTLHF.

This chain uses TRBV28 with TRBJ2-1; 7 bases map to TRBD2. The CDR3 is 15 amino acids. The germline gives CDR1 MDHEN, CDR2 SYDVKM. Unmatched junction bases numbered 6, after V lost 6 bases and J lost 1 base. The CDR3 DNA sequence: TGTGCCAGCAGCTCGCTAGCGGTTTCCTACAATGAGCAGTTCTTC. The encoded protein is CASSSLAVSYNEQFF.

The chain uses TRBV5-1 and TRBJ2-2, with a possible D match to TRBD2 (5 bases). Trimming removed 1 base from V and 6 bases from J, with 10 bases in between. Germline CDR1 SGHRS, CDR2 YFSETQ. This CDR3 has 14 amino acids. The CDR3 protein is CASSLFRGPGELFF. In DNA, the CDR3 is TGCGCCAGCAGCTTGTTCCGCGGGCCCGGGGAGCTGTTTTTT. The complete variable domain, with remaining parts taken from reference TRBV5-1 and TRBJ2-2, reads KAGVTQTPRYLIKTRGQQVTLSCSPISGHRSVSWYQQTPGQGLQFLFEYFSETQRNKGNFPGRFSGRQFSNSRSEMNVSTLELGDSALYLCASSLFRGPGELFFGEGSRLTVL.

The chain carries TRBV7-2 and TRBJ2-5; D is unclear. The CDR3 sequence is 17 residues long. Germline loops: CDR1 SGHTA, CDR2 FQGNSA. Trimming stripped 1 base from V and 1 base from J, with 16 bases between. CDR3 nucleotide sequence: TGTGCCAGCAGCTTAGGGGCCCCCGCAGGTGGCCAAGAGACCCAGTACTTC. Its translation: CASSLGAPAGGQETQYF.

This clone was recorded only once. The chain has TRBV2 and TRBJ2-7, with 10 bases identical to TRBD2. With V trimmed by 6 bases and J by 8 bases, 10 bases remained unmatched. CDR3 length equals 14 residues. Germline values: CDR1 SNHLY, CDR2 FYNNEI. CDR3 coding DNA: TGTGCCAGCAGCGAATCGGGACTAGCGTTAAAGCAGTACTTC. Translated: CASSESGLALKQYF.

V usage is TRBV7-2 and J usage is TRBJ2-1; D ambiguous. The germline CDR1 and CDR2 sequences are SGHTA and FQGNSA. The CDR3 extends over 16 amino acids. V lost 1 base and J lost 1, with 11 bases in between. This CDR3 is CASSLEGSRSYNEQFF. CDR3 coding DNA: TGTGCCAGCAGCTTAGAAGGCAGCAGGTCCTACAATGAGCAGTTCTTC.

This chain uses TRBV3-1 (or the pseudogene TRBV3-2) with TRBJ2-5; the D gene is possibly TRBD1 (5 bases). The CDR3 consists of 17 residues. Looked up from germline, CDR1 is LGHDT and CDR2 is YNNKEL (reference sequence). V was trimmed by 1 base and J by 5 bases, leaving 20 bases between them. CDR3 coding DNA: TGTGCCAGCAGCCAAGCGGCGCACAGGAATTATGGGGAGACCCAGTACTTC. Protein: CASSQAAHRNYGETQYF.

The chain has TRBV7-9 and TRBJ2-5; a possible D gene is TRBD1 (8 bases). CDR1 is SEHNR, CDR2 FQNEAQ, per germline (reference sequence). This CDR3 is 17 amino acids long. V was clipped by 3 bases and J by 5 bases, with 22 bases between them. CDR3 coding DNA: TGTGCCAGCAGCTTGCGGACAGGGACGGGGAGGGATGAGACCCAGTACTTC. Translated, it gives CASSLRTGTGRDETQYF.

The chain has TRBV30 and TRBJ2-2; D ambiguous. The CDR3 runs to 15 residues. Trimming pared 0 bases from V and 4 bases from J, leaving 12 bases between. In germline, CDR1 is GTSNPN, CDR2 SVGIG (reference sequence). The CDR3 is CAWSVRGPLTGELFF. Written as DNA, the CDR3 is TGTGCCTGGAGTGTACGAGGTCCTCTCACCGGGGAGCTGTTTTTT.